This T cell receptor (beta chain) was obtained from a study of T cells in Graves' hyperthyroidism and ophthalmopathy. The study, taken as a whole, reports: Most clonotypes expanded in the thyroid (above 0.001) were also present in blood. Ophthalmopathy got predicted by the model a median around 6.8 months before its onset.

To note about this clonotype: Its specificity is unknown.

Blood dates from first hyperthyroidism diagnosis, before any ophthalmopathy symptoms. The PBMCs were taken from over 9.5 ml of fresh peripheral blood. The TCR beta CDR3 regions underwent amplification using RNA transcripts as the source. HTBI primers were used for first-round RT-PCR of the TCR CDR3. TCRdb re-derived calls from the multiplex PCR reads in MiXCR, one entry per CDR3 protein. The sample yields some 600,000 distinct CDR3 sequences, approximately 13% seen once. Germline V gene sequence: CDR1 SGHNT, CDR2 YYREEE (reference sequence). Trimming cost V 1 base and J 5 bases, with 10 bases left between them. CDR3 size: 13 residues.

The sample consisted of blood. The chain combines TRBV5-4 with TRBJ2-7, with D hard to call. The source of this sequence is a young woman with Graves' hyperthyroidism that later progressed to Graves' ophthalmopathy. In DNA form, the CDR3 reads TGTGCCAGCAGCTTGCCGCTCTTGGACGAGCAGTACTTC. This encodes CASSLPLLDEQYF.